This passage covers 5 T cell receptor beta chains from one sample sequenced in a study of early T cells in non-severe SARS-CoV-2 infection (dated by TCRdb to the early 2020s). Library creation used 5' RACE. The sequencer was a NextSeq 500. TCRdb reprocessing: public reads trimmed at Q25 with fastp, clones called with MiXCR, in-frame beta chains kept. Under each unique CDR3 protein, matching rows form one entry showing the most common genes and DNA. This sample comprises about 83,000 distinct CDR3 sequences, under 11% of them detected only once. Of the sample, approximately 8% falls within the top ten clones. Sample: whole blood, taken at baseline. The origin of the receptors is an adult who was a healthcare worker with PCR-confirmed SARS-CoV-2 infection or an uninfected control (not recorded which).

This clonotype came up a few times. The chain is built from TRBV11-2 and TRBJ1-1; D possibly corresponds to TRBD1 (6 bases). Deletions cut 5 bases from V and 3 bases from J, with 19 bases between. The germline gives CDR1 SGHAT, CDR2 FQNNGV. The CDR3 contains 16 residues. The CDR3 nucleotides read TGTGCCAGCAGCCTCGATTGGGGGCCCCAGGACACTGAAGCTTTCTTT. It is translated as CASSLDWGPQDTEAFF. Full variable domain (missing parts from reference TRBV11-2 and TRBJ1-1): EAGVAQSPRYKIIEKRQSVAFWCNPISGHATLYWYQQILGQGPKLLIQFQNNGVVDDSQLPKDRFSAERLKGVDSTLKIQPAKLEDSAVYLCASSLDWGPQDTEAFFGQGTRLTVV.

In its sample, this clonotype was seen a few times. J is TRBJ1-1 and V is TRBV3-1; tentatively, D is TRBD1 (5 bases). This CDR3 spans 15 amino acids. Deletions cut 1 base from V and 1 base from J, with 10 bases between. Germline V gene data show CDR1 as LGHDT and CDR2 as YNNKEL (reference sequence). CDR3 nucleotides: TGTGCCAGCAGCCAAGGGGGCAGCCGGAACACTGAAGCTTTCTTT. It yields the protein CASSQGGSRNTEAFF.

This clonotype came up a few times. The J gene is TRBJ2-7, the V gene TRBV28; D ambiguous. The CDR3 runs to 14 residues. Per the germline V gene, CDR1 is MDHEN and CDR2 is SYDVKM. V dropped 6 bases and J dropped 1 base, with 13 bases sitting between them. This CDR3 reads CASRQPGGSYEQYF. DNA of the CDR3: TGTGCCAGCAGGCAACCGGGCGGTTCCTACGAGCAGTACTTC.

This clonotype was seen ten or more times. The V gene is TRBV12-3 or TRBV12-4, the J gene TRBJ2-7; 7 nucleotides agree with TRBD2. The V and J ends lost 3 bases and 6 bases, in that order; junction bases with no gene match: 8. CDR3 length equals 14 residues. This CDR3 is CASSFQGLQAEQYF. The CDR3 nucleotides read TGTGCCAGCAGTTTTCAGGGACTACAAGCCGAGCAGTACTTC.

The V and J genes are TRBV9 and TRBJ2-7; either TRBD1 or TRBD2 may fit D (6 bases each). Trimming removed 2 bases at V and 5 bases at J, with 14 bases between. CDR3 length equals 14 residues. CDR1 SGDLS and CDR2 YYNGEE come from the germline V gene. Written as DNA, the CDR3 is TGTGCCAGCAGCGTCGAGGGGGGCCGTGACGAGCAGTACTTC. It specifies CASSVEGGRDEQYF.